This T cell receptor (beta chain) was sequenced during a study of blood T cell repertoires in COVID-19 (TCRdb year 2020). In terms of the full investigation: The collaborator samples originated in the United States, Italy and Spain and spanned the acute and convalescent phases of COVID-19. The prospective study material was composed of cDNA or gDNA derived from T cells, B-cell-depleted T cells, or PBMCs. Subjects who had been exposed to COVID-19, were actively infected with it, or had recovered from it provided the deeply sampled blood TCRbeta repertoires that made up the dataset. A freely available public database, intended as a resource for researchers studying the immune response to SARS-CoV-2, is where the repertoires were released. Samples came from the ongoing ImmuneRACE study (first 160 participants) plus 1,254 subjects from 6 global collaborators. Sample metadata almost always included a de-identified subject ID, COVID-19 status, age in years and sex. Where available, HLA class I and class II types were obtained from metadata supplied by the sample provider rather than from assay-based typing.

The CDR3 holds 17 amino acids from the cysteine to the phenylalanine. CDR3 DNA only is kept here, 51 bases in frame from base 1. CDR1 and CDR2 are drawn from the germline V gene: SGHTA, FQGTGA. V ends up 1 base short and J 0 bases short, with an unmatched junction base count of 8. Of note for this clone: Its binding antigen is unknown. There are no base qualities to consult, and no much larger clone falls within one base.

In Seattle, one collaborating source enrolled patients while the infection was active and tracked those patients longitudinally over the course of disease. The collaborating institutions used their own protocols to collect whole blood in K2EDTA tubes. Collaborator samples were shipped for TCRbeta analysis as frozen whole blood, isolated PBMCs, or DNA extracted from either sample type. TCRbeta CDR3 regions were amplified from genomic DNA by means of the immunoSEQ Assay, a bias-controlled multiplex PCR. Per the original workflow: Nucleated cell counts per sample were estimated from amplification of reference gene primers within the assay. Sequence reads were collapsed and filtered to measure the absolute abundance of every unique TCRbeta CDR3 rearrangement. For each sample, productive Simpson clonality was calculated by taking the square root of Simpson's diversity index across productive rearrangements. Not all clones reach the TCRdb copy of this immuneACCESS table, which keeps in-frame sequences only. Checked studies attribute under half of the gap to unresolved V genes and leave the rest unexplained. V and J calls and clone size are copied from that table; D and trimming were computed from the DNA. For this sample the table gives 100,000 or so clones, of which about nine tenths were detected only once. The ten largest clones represent 5.2% of the sample.

Study-wide conclusions, independent of this receptor: Clinical and demographic metadata were provided uncurated, with the amount varying by source and participant.

Here the chain combines TRBV7-3 and TRBJ2-5; 7 junctional bases match TRBD2. The material sequenced was peripheral blood. The origin of this receptor is a woman aged 45-59 years with COVID-19, enrolled during active disease. The DNA sequence is TGTGCCAGCAGCTTAAGGCCCTCAGCGGGAAACCAAGAGACCCAGTACTTC. It codes for CASSLRPSAGNQETQYF.